A single TCR beta chain is shown here with its context. The repertoire was sequenced with immunoSEQ multiplex PCR; TCRdb's copy has only in-frame clones and lacks some. The data hold around 78,000 clones, with about 88% observed a single time. There are 15 residues in the CDR3. Germline trimming cut 9 bases from V and 1 base from J; bases unmatched to any gene: 7. Germline CDR1 is KGHDR and CDR2 is SFDVKD. The record originates from a study of T cell responses to AZD1222 COVID-19 vaccine. V is TRBV24-1 and J is TRBJ1-1; 10 positions agree with TRBD1. Specimen: peripheral blood, collected on day 0 of AZD1222 vaccination. The TCR originated in an adult in good health. For the CDR3, the DNA is TGTGCCACCGAGAGGGGACAGGGGCCGAACACTGAAGCTTTCTTT. It translates to CATERGQGPNTEAFF.